This T cell receptor beta chain was observed in a study of preoperative IRX-2 immunotherapy in early breast cancer. This CDR3 is 16 amino acids long. The V gene end was trimmed by 7 bases and the J gene end by 1 base; junction bases not matched to a gene: 11. The germline gives CDR1 MNHGY, CDR2 SAAAGT. The sample holds a few counts of this clone. The repertoire was sequenced with immunoSEQ multiplex PCR; TCRdb's copy has only in-frame clones and lacks some. The sample includes around 3,000 clones, roughly 82% of them seen just once. Documented treatment: preoperative locoregional IRX-2 cytokine immunotherapy.

The specimen comprised tumor tissue, sampled after IRX-2 immunotherapy. J is TRBJ1-1 and V is TRBV6-8; 8 bases align to TRBD1. The receptor was derived from a human donor with breast cancer. This CDR3 is CASTQSPGTGNTEAFF. The CDR3 DNA reads TGTGCCAGCACTCAAAGTCCCGGGACAGGGAACACTGAAGCTTTCTTT.